This is a list of T cell receptor beta chains from one sample in a study of blood T cell repertoires in COVID-19. TCRdb's table, derived via immunoSEQ multiplex PCR, lists solely in-frame clones and lacks some. The table includes 150,000 to 200,000 clones, roughly 84% detected once. The sample taken for sequencing was peripheral blood. These receptors were obtained from a woman of 80 years or more with acute or convalescent COVID-19. CDR3s include the opening cysteine and the closing phenylalanine or tryptophan. D genes are given only for firm matches. Expanded clones are given a class, and other clones once, few, many or no size at all.

abundance	j_gene	d_gene	v_gene	CDR3nt	CDR3aa
-	TRBJ1-3	TRBD1	TRBV9	TGTGCCAGCAGCGCGGGACAGGGGGCTGGAAACACCATATATTTT	CASSAGQGAGNTIYF
-	TRBJ1-3	-	TRBV5-1	TGCGCCACCTCCCCGGACAACTCTGGAAACACCATATATTTT	CATSPDNSGNTIYF
-	TRBJ2-3	TRBD2	TRBV20-1	TGCAGTGCTAGTTTAGCGGGAGGGCCCACAGATACGCAGTATTTT	CSASLAGGPTDTQYF
-	TRBJ2-1	-	TRBV30	TGTGCCTATAGCGGAACCTCCTACAATGAGCAGTTCTTC	CAYSGTSYNEQFF
-	TRBJ1-2	-	TRBV11-2	TGTGCCAGCACCCGAGGCACAGGAAACTATGGCTACACCTTC	CASTRGTGNYGYTF
-	TRBJ2-5	-	TRBV19	TGTGCCAGTAGTTCCGGGGTTGGACAGACCCAGTACTTC	CASSSGVGQTQYF
few	TRBJ2-7	TRBD2	TRBV7-2	TGTGCCAGCAGCCAGACTAGCGGGAGGTGGGAGCAGTACTTC	CASSQTSGRWEQYF
few	TRBJ2-3	-	TRBV10-3	TGTGCCATCAGTGGGGGGCCGAACACAGATACGCAGTATTTT	CAISGGPNTDTQYF
-	TRBJ1-5	TRBD1	TRBV9	TGTGCCAGCAGCGTACAGGGGGATCAGCCCCAGCATTTT	CASSVQGDQPQHF
once	TRBJ2-4	-	TRBV5-1	TGCGCCAGCAGCTTCTCGGACGGCGGGGAAAACATTCAGTACTTC	CASSFSDGGENIQYF
once	TRBJ2-2	-	TRBV5-5	TGTGCCAGCAGCTTCATGCAGGGGTACACCGGGGAGCTGTTTTTT	CASSFMQGYTGELFF
-	TRBJ2-1	TRBD2	TRBV6-6	TGTGCCAGCAGTTACAGGAGCGGGGCTGGGGATGAGCAGTTCTTC	CASSYRSGAGDEQFF
-	TRBJ2-3	TRBD1	TRBV10-3	TGTGCCATCAGTCGGACAGGGTGGGATACGCAGTATTTT	CAISRTGWDTQYF
-	TRBJ2-7	TRBD1	TRBV6-5	TGTGCCAGCAGTTACCCGGGACAGCGCGAGCAGTACTTC	CASSYPGQREQYF
-	TRBJ1-2	-	TRBV24-1	TGTGCCACCAGTGATAGGGAGCCACCCCATGGCTACACCTTC	CATSDREPPHGYTF
-	TRBJ1-2	-	TRBV14	TGTGCCAGCAGCCAAGTTGCAGGGAACTATGGCTACACCTTC	CASSQVAGNYGYTF
-	TRBJ1-2	TRBD1	TRBV12-3/TRBV12-4	TGTGCCAGCAGTACAGGGGGCGGCTATGGCTACACCTTC	CASSTGGGYGYTF
-	TRBJ2-7	-	TRBV9	TGTGCCAGCAGCGTAGGCCCCGGGGGGCTCTCCTACGAGCAGTACTTC	CASSVGPGGLSYEQYF
-	TRBJ2-5	TRBD1	TRBV5-5	TGTGCCAGCAGCTTGCTGGGACAGGGTAGTGGAGAGACCCAGTACTTC	CASSLLGQGSGETQYF
-	TRBJ2-5	-	TRBV9	TGTGCCAGCAGCGTAGCTCCAGGCCAAGAGACCCAGTACTTC	CASSVAPGQETQYF
-	TRBJ2-7	TRBD2	TRBV3-1/TRBV3-2	TGTGCCAGCAGCCTTTATAGCGGGGGGGCAAGAGACGAGCAGTACTTC	CASSLYSGGARDEQYF
-	TRBJ2-1	TRBD1	TRBV27	TGTGCCAGCAGTTTATTTAAGCCAGGGGGATACGGGGAGCAGTTCTTC	CASSLFKPGGYGEQFF
-	TRBJ2-7	TRBD1	TRBV14	TGTGCCAGCAGCCGACAGGGGCGGCAGTACTTC	CASSRQGRQYF
-	TRBJ2-3	TRBD2	TRBV5-1	TGCGCCAGCAGCTTAGGGCGGGGGGCCTTAGATACGCAGTATTTT	CASSLGRGALDTQYF
-	TRBJ2-3	-	TRBV7-3	TGTGCCAGCAGCTTAAGTAGTCAGGGGCGGGTCACAGATACGCAGTATTTT	CASSLSSQGRVTDTQYF
-	TRBJ1-1	TRBD1	TRBV24-1	TGTGCCACCAGCAGGACAGGGGTAAACACTGAAGCTTTCTTT	CATSRTGVNTEAFF
few	TRBJ2-2	TRBD2	TRBV5-4	TGTGCCAGCAGTCGTCCTGCGGGAGGAGGACCCGGGGAGCTGTTTTTT	CASSRPAGGGPGELFF
-	TRBJ1-4	-	TRBV7-2	TGTGCCAGCAGCTTGGCCGTTTGGAATGAAAAACTGTTTTTT	CASSLAVWNEKLFF
-	TRBJ2-5	TRBD1	TRBV7-9	TGTGCCAGCAGCTTAGGGACAGGGGGCAGGGAGACCCAGTACTTC	CASSLGTGGRETQYF
-	TRBJ2-5	-	TRBV27	TGTGCCACCAAGAGCGCTAGCGTGTTGGAGACCCAGTACTTC	CATKSASVLETQYF
-	TRBJ2-7	-	TRBV3-1/TRBV3-2	TGTGCCAGCAAGGGTTCGAGGGCATCCGAGCAGTACTTC	CASKGSRASEQYF
-	TRBJ1-6	-	TRBV6-5	TGTGCCAGCCAAACGAGGGACTCCCTCCACTTT	CASQTRDSLHF
-	TRBJ1-4	TRBD1	TRBV5-6	TGTGCCAGCAGCTTGGCCCAGGGGGGCATGGGAAAACTGTTTTTT	CASSLAQGGMGKLFF
few	TRBJ1-1	-	TRBV21-1	TGTGCCAGCAGCAATGAACTGACAGGGAGAGGCACTGAAGCTTTCTTT	CASSNELTGRGTEAFF
few	TRBJ2-7	TRBD2	TRBV9	TGTGCCAGCAGCGTAGTAGGGACTAAGAGAGAAAGGCAGTACTTC	CASSVVGTKRERQYF
-	TRBJ2-7	TRBD1	TRBV25-1	TGTGCCAGCAGTGTGGGACAGGTGACCTACGAGCAGTACTTC	CASSVGQVTYEQYF
-	TRBJ1-6	TRBD1	TRBV18	TGTGCCAGCTCACCTTCAGGGGGCTCATCACCCCTCCACTTT	CASSPSGGSSPLHF
few	TRBJ2-7	-	TRBV5-4	TGTGCCAGCAGCCCGCCCCCAGGGCTGACAAACCCCGGCGAGCAGTACTTC	CASSPPPGLTNPGEQYF
-	TRBJ1-2	-	TRBV6-5	TGTGCCAGCAGTTACTCGACCGGGTGGAGGGAGCATGGCTACACCTTC	CASSYSTGWREHGYTF
-	TRBJ1-1	-	TRBV5-4	TGTGCCAGCAGCTTACCGGGAGTGAGTACTGAAGCTTTCTTT	CASSLPGVSTEAFF
-	TRBJ2-7	TRBD1	TRBV10-3	TGTGCCATCAGTGAACAGGGGTACGAGCAGTACTTC	CAISEQGYEQYF
-	TRBJ1-3	-	TRBV9	TGTGCCAGCAGCGTAGCGACGTCAGGGTTATCTGGAAACACCATATATTTT	CASSVATSGLSGNTIYF
-	TRBJ2-1	-	TRBV11-1	TGTGCCAGCAGCTTAGGAGGGCGGGCCCCCCCTGATGAGCAGTTCTTC	CASSLGGRAPPDEQFF
-	TRBJ2-1	-	TRBV7-6	TGTGCCAGCAGCTATAGCAATGAGCAGTTCTTC	CASSYSNEQFF
-	TRBJ2-1	TRBD2	TRBV18	TGTGCCAGCTCACCCCGGACTAGCGGGGGCTCCTACAATGAGCAGTTCTTC	CASSPRTSGGSYNEQFF